This T cell receptor (beta chain) is drawn from a study of cytomegalovirus exposure and HLA in healthy donors. Study in general: Of the donors genotyped, several hundred in all, 81% fell in the Caucasian-associated ancestry cluster.

The PCR contained 60 Vbeta and 13 Jbeta primers. Profiling relied on immunoSEQ multiplex PCR, and the TCRdb table lists in-frame clones only, not all of them. The listing contains some 120,000 clones. Study conclusions and caveats: Follow-up analysis later connected one missense variant in DCLRE1C with trimming of TCR beta V- and J-genes. Researchers reportedly found TCR beta sequences accurately predicted most subjects' HLA-A and HLA-B alleles.

As for this clone: Its antigen is not known.

The CDR3 spans 13 residues. With 4 bases clipped from V and 11 bases from J, the junction kept 9 bases outside the gene matches. Sequencing used PBMCs. The rearrangement links TRBV5-3 to TRBJ1-1; 9 positions agree with TRBD1. TRBV5-3 is placed among ORFs of uncertain function. This TCR was recovered from a man younger than 45 in good health and CMV-seronegative. CDR3 bases: TGTGCCAGAAGCCAGGCTTCCGGGACAGGGGCTTTCTTT. It translates to CARSQASGTGAFF.